These 16 T cell receptor beta chains were all obtained from the same sample, sequenced in a study of blood T cell repertoires in COVID-19. Profiled with immunoSEQ multiplex PCR; TCRdb holds only in-frame clones, not every one. In the table there are under 350,000 clones, around nine tenths of which are singletons. The source material was peripheral blood. The receptors stem from a man aged 35 to 55 with acute or convalescent COVID-19.

This clone was seen more than once but under ten times. The chain combines TRBV7-3 with TRBJ2-1; TRBD1 might be the D (5 bases). The CDR3 loop spans 14 amino acids. Germline V CDR1 and CDR2: SGHTA, FQGTGA. V shed 3 bases and J shed 7 bases, with 13 bases lying between them. The CDR3 DNA is TGTGCCAGCAGCTTTTCAGGGAAGCTAAATGAGCAGTTCTTC. This translates into CASSFSGKLNEQFF.

This clone was seen a few times. This chain uses TRBV5-6 with TRBJ1-2; D might be TRBD1 (5 bases). Trimming pared 4 bases from V and 6 bases from J, leaving 19 bases between. The CDR3 loop spans 15 amino acids. Germline CDR1 is SGHDT and CDR2 is YYEEEE. The CDR3 here is CASSDRPGGGNGYTF. CDR3 in DNA: TGTGCCAGCAGCGATAGACCGGGCGGGGGAAATGGCTACACCTTC.

The genes are TRBV11-2 and TRBJ1-3; no clear D gene. This CDR3 has 13 residues. The V end lost 4 bases, the J end lost 4 bases, and 8 bases lay between the germline ends. Per germline, CDR1 SGHAT and CDR2 FQNNGV. The CDR3 sequence is CASSSLRGNTIYF. CDR3 in DNA: TGTGCCAGCAGCTCTCTCAGGGGAAACACCATATATTTT.

This rearrangement joins TRBV19 to TRBJ1-4; 11 nucleotides match TRBD1. The germline gives CDR1 LNHDA, CDR2 SQIVND (reference sequence). This CDR3 contains 14 residues. Unmatched junction bases numbered 6, after V lost 5 bases and J lost 10 bases. CDR3 DNA sequence: TGTGCCAGTAGTCCGGGACAGGGGGAGCGAAAACTGTTTTTT. This encodes CASSPGQGERKLFF.

V is TRBV9 and J is TRBJ1-2; D may be TRBD1 (5 bases). This CDR3 has 14 amino acids. Trimming cost V 0 bases and J 3 bases, with 9 bases left between them. The germline V gene has CDR1 SGDLS and CDR2 YYNGEE. CDR3 nucleotides: TGTGCCAGCAGCGTAGGGGGCGGAGACTATGGCTACACCTTC. Translation: CASSVGGGDYGYTF.

The V and J genes are TRBV5-1 and TRBJ1-1; weak D call: TRBD1 (6 bases). V dropped 7 bases and J dropped 3 bases, with 16 bases sitting between them. The CDR3 contains 14 residues. Per the germline V gene, CDR1 is SGHRS and CDR2 is YFSETQ. The CDR3 region has the DNA TGCGCCAGCCGCAATAACAGGGTTTACACTGAAGCTTTCTTT. Amino acids: CASRNNRVYTEAFF.

This clone was counted a few times. V is TRBV19 and J is TRBJ2-7; 9 nucleotides align to TRBD1. CDR1 LNHDA and CDR2 SQIVND come from the germline V gene (reference sequence). The V gene end was trimmed by 3 bases and the J gene end by 5 bases; junction bases not matched to a gene: 5. The length of the CDR3 is 14 residues. As DNA, the CDR3 is TGTGCCAGTAGTATTGGGACAGGGAGTAACGAGCAGTACTTC. As protein: CASSIGTGSNEQYF. The whole variable domain, remainder taken from reference TRBV19 and TRBJ2-7, is DGGITQSPKYLFRKEGQNVTLSCEQNLNHDAMYWYRQDPGQGLRLIYYSQIVNDFQKGDIAEGYSVSREKKESFPLTVTSAQKNPTAFYLCASSIGTGSNEQYFGPGTRLTVT.

The chain employs TRBV27 and TRBJ1-2, with D possibly being TRBD1 (6 bases). The germline V gene encodes CDR1 MNHEY and CDR2 SMNVEV (reference sequence). Trimming shortened V by 5 bases and J by 3 bases, and 13 bases separated the two germline ends. There are 14 residues in the CDR3. As DNA, the CDR3 is TGTGCCAGCAGTGGCAGGGGTCGGGACTATGGCTACACCTTC. This encodes CASSGRGRDYGYTF.

The table lists this clone with a count of one. The gene calls are TRBV15 and TRBJ2-5; 9 nucleotides align to TRBD1. V lost 5 bases to trimming and J lost 5 bases; unmatched junction nucleotides: 12. The CDR3 has 16 amino acids. The germline V gene encodes CDR1 LNHNV and CDR2 YYDKDF (reference sequence). CDR3 in amino acids: CATSGKSGTGRETQYF. In DNA, the CDR3 is TGTGCCACCAGCGGGAAATCCGGGACAGGGAGGGAGACCCAGTACTTC.

The genes are TRBV24-1 and TRBJ1-5, with unresolved D. This CDR3 comprises 13 residues. The V and J ends lost 5 bases and 1 base respectively, with 5 bases between them. In germline, CDR1 is KGHDR, CDR2 SFDVKD. The CDR3 region is CATSVGSNQPQHF. The CDR3 coding sequence is TGTGCCACCAGTGTCGGGAGCAATCAGCCCCAGCATTTT.

The V call is TRBV29-1, the J call TRBJ1-6; a weak D match, TRBD1 (6 bases). CDR1 is SQVTM, CDR2 ANQGSEA, per germline. This CDR3 region has 14 residues. The V and J ends lost 7 bases and 8 bases respectively, with 18 bases between them. CDR3 sequence (DNA): TGCAGCGCCTTGGACAGTGGGCGCGATTCACCCCTCCACTTT. Its translation is CSALDSGRDSPLHF.

The rearrangement links TRBV7-2 to TRBJ1-5, with TRBD1 matching over 7 bases. Unmatched junction bases numbered 6, after V lost 6 bases and J lost 7 bases. The germline V gene has CDR1 SGHTA and CDR2 FQGNSA. The CDR3 has 13 residues. CDR3: CASSSDRDQPQHF. The CDR3, as DNA: TGTGCCAGCAGTTCCGACAGGGACCAGCCCCAGCATTTT.

This chain uses TRBV7-9 with TRBJ1-1, with 8 nucleotides matching TRBD1. The germline gives CDR1 SEHNR, CDR2 FQNEAQ (reference sequence). The CDR3 extends over 15 amino acids. With 3 bases clipped from V and 0 bases from J, the junction kept 3 bases outside the gene matches. The CDR3 loop is CASSFDRGMNTEAFF. The DNA of the CDR3 is TGTGCCAGCAGCTTTGACAGGGGCATGAACACTGAAGCTTTCTTT.

This chain uses TRBV5-6 with TRBJ2-3; TRBD2 is a possible D gene (6 bases). The CDR3 has 16 residues. The germline V and J ends were trimmed by 4 bases and 1 base, with 16 bases remaining between them. Germline V gives CDR1 SGHDT, CDR2 YYEEEE. The chain's CDR3 is CASSAGPLYGTDTQYF. CDR3 nucleotide sequence: TGTGCCAGCAGCGCGGGACCCCTATATGGCACAGATACGCAGTATTTT.

The chain is built from TRBV19 and TRBJ2-1, with D tentatively TRBD2 (5 bases). With 3 bases removed from V and 1 base from J, the gap between germline ends came to 10 bases. The CDR3 is 15 amino acids. Germline CDR1 reads LNHDA; CDR2 reads SQIVND (reference sequence). Here the CDR3 DNA reads TGTGCCAGTAGTATTTGGGGAGATTCCTACAATGAGCAGTTCTTC. Translated, it gives CASSIWGDSYNEQFF.

The chain links TRBV3-1 (or the pseudogene TRBV3-2) to TRBJ2-1; 8 bases are a match to TRBD2. This CDR3 has 15 residues. Trimming removed 2 bases from V and 6 bases from J; junction bases left unmatched: 6. CDR1 and CDR2 (germline): LGHDT, YNNKEL (reference sequence). Here the CDR3 reads CASSQLNGGANEQFF. CDR3 DNA: TGTGCCAGCAGCCAACTCAACGGGGGGGCCAATGAGCAGTTCTTC.